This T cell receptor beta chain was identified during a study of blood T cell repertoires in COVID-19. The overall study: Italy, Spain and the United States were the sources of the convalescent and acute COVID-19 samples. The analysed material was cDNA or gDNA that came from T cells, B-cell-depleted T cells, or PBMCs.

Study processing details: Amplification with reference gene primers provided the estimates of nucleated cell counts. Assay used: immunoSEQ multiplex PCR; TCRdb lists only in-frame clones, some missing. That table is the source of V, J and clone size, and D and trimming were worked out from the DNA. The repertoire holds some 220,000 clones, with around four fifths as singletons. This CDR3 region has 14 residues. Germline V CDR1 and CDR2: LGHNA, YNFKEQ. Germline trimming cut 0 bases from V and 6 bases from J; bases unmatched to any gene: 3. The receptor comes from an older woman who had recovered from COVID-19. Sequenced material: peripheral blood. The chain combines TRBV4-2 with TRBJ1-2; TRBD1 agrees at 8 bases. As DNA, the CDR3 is TGTGCCAGCAGCCAAGACAGGACAGGGAATGGCTACACCTTC. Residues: CASSQDRTGNGYTF.